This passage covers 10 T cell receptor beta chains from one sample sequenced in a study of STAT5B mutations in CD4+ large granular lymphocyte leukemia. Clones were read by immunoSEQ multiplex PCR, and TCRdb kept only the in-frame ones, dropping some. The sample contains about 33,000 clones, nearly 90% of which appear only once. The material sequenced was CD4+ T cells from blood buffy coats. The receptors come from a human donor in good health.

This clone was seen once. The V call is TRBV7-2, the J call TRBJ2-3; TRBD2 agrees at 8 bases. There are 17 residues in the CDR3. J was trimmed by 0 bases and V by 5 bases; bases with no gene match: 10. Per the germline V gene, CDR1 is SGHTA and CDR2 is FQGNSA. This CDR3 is CASSSPTSERSTDTQYF. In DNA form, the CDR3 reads TGTGCCAGCAGCAGTCCGACTAGCGAGCGAAGCACAGATACGCAGTATTTT.

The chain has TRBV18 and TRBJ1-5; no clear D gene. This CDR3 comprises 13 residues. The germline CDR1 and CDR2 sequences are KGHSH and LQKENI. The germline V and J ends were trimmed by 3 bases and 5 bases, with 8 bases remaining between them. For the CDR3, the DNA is TGTGCCAGCTCACCCTCCGGGGATCAGCCCCAGCATTTT. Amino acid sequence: CASSPSGDQPQHF.

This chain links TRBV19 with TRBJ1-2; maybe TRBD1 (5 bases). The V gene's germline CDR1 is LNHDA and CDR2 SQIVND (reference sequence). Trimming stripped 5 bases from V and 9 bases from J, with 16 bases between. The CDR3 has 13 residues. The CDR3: CASSVRDRSRYTF. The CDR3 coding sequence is TGTGCCAGTAGTGTCAGGGACCGGTCACGCTACACCTTC.

This chain's CDR3 is CASSNESGAHEQYF. For the CDR3, the DNA is TGTGCCAGCAGCAACGAGTCAGGGGCACACGAGCAGTACTTC. J is TRBJ2-7 and V is TRBV7-3; a weak D match, TRBD1 (6 bases). The V gene lost 5 bases and the J gene lost 5 bases, with 16 bases spanning the gap. Germline-derived CDR1 and CDR2 are SGHTA and FQGTGA. The length of the CDR3 is 14 residues.

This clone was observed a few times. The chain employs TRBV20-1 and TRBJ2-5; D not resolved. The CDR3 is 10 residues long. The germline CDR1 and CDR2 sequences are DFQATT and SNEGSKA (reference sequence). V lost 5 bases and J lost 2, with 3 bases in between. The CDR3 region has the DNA TGCAGTGCTCTTCAAGAGACCCAGTACTTC. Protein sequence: CSALQETQYF.

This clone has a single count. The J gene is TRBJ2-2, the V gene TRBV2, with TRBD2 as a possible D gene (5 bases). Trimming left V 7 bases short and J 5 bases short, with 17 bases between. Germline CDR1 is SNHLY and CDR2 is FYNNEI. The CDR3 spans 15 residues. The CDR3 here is CASTRTGLTTGELFF. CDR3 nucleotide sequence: TGTGCCAGCACTAGGACTGGACTTACGACCGGGGAGCTGTTTTTT.

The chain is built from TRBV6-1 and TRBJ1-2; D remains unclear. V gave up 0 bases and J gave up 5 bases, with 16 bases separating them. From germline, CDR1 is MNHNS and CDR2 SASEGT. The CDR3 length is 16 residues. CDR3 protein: CASSEALQASEYGYTF. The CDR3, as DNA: TGTGCCAGCAGTGAAGCGCTTCAGGCTTCTGAGTATGGCTACACCTTC.

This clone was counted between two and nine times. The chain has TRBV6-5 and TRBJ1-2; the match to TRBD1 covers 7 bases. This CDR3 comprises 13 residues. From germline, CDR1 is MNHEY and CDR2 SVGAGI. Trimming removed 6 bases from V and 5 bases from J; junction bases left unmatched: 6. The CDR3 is CASRSGTAYGYTF. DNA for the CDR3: TGTGCCAGCAGATCCGGGACAGCGTATGGCTACACCTTC.

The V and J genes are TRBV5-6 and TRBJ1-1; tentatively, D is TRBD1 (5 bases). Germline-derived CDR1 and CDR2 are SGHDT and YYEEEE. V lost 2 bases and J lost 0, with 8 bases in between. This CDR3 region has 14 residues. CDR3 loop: CASSLGHLNTEAFF. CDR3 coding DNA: TGTGCCAGCAGCTTAGGACACTTGAACACTGAAGCTTTCTTT.

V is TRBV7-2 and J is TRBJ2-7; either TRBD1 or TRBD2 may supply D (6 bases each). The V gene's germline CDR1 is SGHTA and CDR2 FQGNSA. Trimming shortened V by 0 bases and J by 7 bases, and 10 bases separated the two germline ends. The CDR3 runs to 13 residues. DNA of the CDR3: TGTGCCAGCAGCTTAGCCGGGGGCGGTGAGCAGTACTTC. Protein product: CASSLAGGGEQYF.